This T cell receptor (beta chain) was found in a study of Ad26.COV2.S vaccination and SARS-CoV-2 variants. Regarding treatment: around 19 received Ad26.COV2.S at low or high dose, single or two shots; about 5 received placebo; per-sample allocation not given. The samples were gathered on day 63 after the first injection of vaccine or placebo. Repertoires were generated with immunoSEQ multiplex PCR, while TCRdb's copy carries only in-frame clones and drops some. There are hundreds of thousands of clones in the sample; less than 90% occur only once, and about 10% lies in the top ten. V lost 6 bases, J lost 0 bases, and 6 bases lay in between. The CDR3 is 14 amino acids. Germline assignment: CDR1 LGHNA and CDR2 YSLEER.

The receptor was isolated from a person between 18 and 65 years old who received the Ad26.COV2.S COVID-19 vaccine or a placebo. This rearrangement joins TRBV4-3 to TRBJ2-6; D unresolved. Sequences were derived from peripheral blood, sampled in a trial of Ad26.COV2.S vaccine versus placebo. CDR3 nucleotides: TGCGCCAGCAGAAGTCTCTCTGGGGCCAACGTCCTGACTTTC. It encodes CASRSLSGANVLTF.